A few counts support the clone carrying this T cell receptor beta chain. Its antigen remains unidentified. cDNA synthesis used the whole RNA isolate, giving expressed TCRB sequences. The data were produced by immunoSEQ multiplex PCR, yet TCRdb's version contains in-frame clones alone and is incomplete. Seen here are over 200,000 clones, about a tenth observed once, and the top ten hold approximately 0.015%. The data are from a study of beta chain features in type 1 diabetes. Study-wide points: Within each of all four CD4+ subsets, Type 1 diabetes patients had TCRB CDR3s that were moderately but significantly shorter.

CDR1 is GTSNPN and CDR2 is SVGIG in the germline V gene (reference sequence). Trimming at V came to 4 bases and at J to 0 bases, leaving 5 bases not matched to a gene. This CDR3 region has 15 residues. The specimen was naive CD4+ T cells from blood. This chain joins TRBV30 and TRBJ2-2; 7 bases fit TRBD2. This receptor was taken from a man aged 30-40 years with type 1 diabetes. The CDR3 loop is CAWKSGGTNTGELFF. The CDR3 DNA reads TGTGCCTGGAAATCGGGGGGAACGAACACCGGGGAGCTGTTTTTT. The full variable domain, its missing parts supplied by reference TRBV30 and TRBJ2-2, is SQTIHQWPATLVQPVGSPLSLECTVEGTSNPNLYWYRQAAGRGLQLLFYSVGIGQISSEVPQNLSASRPQDRQFILSSKKLLLSDSGFYLCAWKSGGTNTGELFFGEGSRLTVL.